This entry concerns a single T cell receptor (beta chain). The specificity of this receptor is unknown. Per-base qualities were not stored, and no clone one base away is much larger. These data are taken from a study of T cell changes during pregnancy in multiple sclerosis (dated by TCRdb to the late 2010s). About the full investigation: In women with multiple sclerosis, the researchers looked at how the T cell repertoire shifted as pregnancy progressed.

Library generation was performed with the immunoSEQ multiplex PCR assay. Entries here come from immuneACCESS through TCRdb and include only in-frame sequences with V and J called. Some clones fail to appear in such tables; in the studies checked, an unresolved V gene covers under half of the shortfall, and the cause of the remainder is unknown. This sample comprises tens of thousands of clones, more than 90% of them detected only once. In total, the top ten clones hold 1.2% of the sample. The V end gives up 2 bases and the J end 1 base, leaving 8 bases in the junction not matched to a gene. The CDR3 runs 16 residues from the cysteine to the phenylalanine. Only the CDR3 DNA stays, 48 bases, in frame from base 1. Reading the germline V gene gives CDR1 SGHRS and CDR2 YFSETQ.

The TCR sequence derives from a female donor with multiple sclerosis, enrolled in a pregnancy study. Recombination linked TRBV5-1 to TRBJ2-5, with TRBD1 matching 7 junction bases. The material was peripheral blood, obtained in the third trimester of pregnancy. The DNA sequence is as follows: TGCGCCAGCAGCTTTCTCACAGGGGCGACCCAAGAGACCCAGTACTTC. This yields the protein CASSFLTGATQETQYF. The full variable domain, completed from the reference TRBV5-1 and TRBJ2-5 proteins outside the CDR3, reads KAGVTQTPRYLIKTRGQQVTLSCSPISGHRSVSWYQQTPGQGLQFLFEYFSETQRNKGNFPGRFSGRQFSNSRSEMNVSTLELGDSALYLCASSFLTGATQETQYFGPGTRLLVL.